The sample holds a few counts of the clone carrying this T cell receptor beta chain. Its antigen is unidentified. The data originate from a study of T-cell memory formation after mild COVID-19. Across the whole study: The study found TCR clusters largely donor specific.

This CDR3 is 13 amino acids long. CDR1 is SEHNR, CDR2 FQNEAQ, per germline (reference sequence). The ends were cut back, 5 bases at V and 5 bases at J, with 13 bases in the middle. TCRdb redid the calling of the 5' RACE reads with MiXCR, one entry per CDR3 protein. This sample has around 340,000 distinct CDR3 sequences; over 20% occur once, and the top ten carry about 12%. Study-level findings and limits: Clones that contracted clustered mainly in CM and EM if CD4+ and in EMRA if CD8+. Contracting clones, day 15 to 85, had balanced CD4/CD8, and later expanders favored CD4+.

The TCR sequence derives from an adult woman who had mild COVID-19 (a few samples of this study predate the infection). Cell type and time point are not known. The chain joins TRBV7-9 to TRBJ2-7; D tentatively fits TRBD1 or TRBD2 (5 bases each). Source material: PBMCs or a T cell subset sorted from them (not recorded which). For the CDR3, the DNA is TGTGCCAGCAGCGCCGGGGCAGCAAACGAGCAGTACTTC. This sequence encodes CASSAGAANEQYF.